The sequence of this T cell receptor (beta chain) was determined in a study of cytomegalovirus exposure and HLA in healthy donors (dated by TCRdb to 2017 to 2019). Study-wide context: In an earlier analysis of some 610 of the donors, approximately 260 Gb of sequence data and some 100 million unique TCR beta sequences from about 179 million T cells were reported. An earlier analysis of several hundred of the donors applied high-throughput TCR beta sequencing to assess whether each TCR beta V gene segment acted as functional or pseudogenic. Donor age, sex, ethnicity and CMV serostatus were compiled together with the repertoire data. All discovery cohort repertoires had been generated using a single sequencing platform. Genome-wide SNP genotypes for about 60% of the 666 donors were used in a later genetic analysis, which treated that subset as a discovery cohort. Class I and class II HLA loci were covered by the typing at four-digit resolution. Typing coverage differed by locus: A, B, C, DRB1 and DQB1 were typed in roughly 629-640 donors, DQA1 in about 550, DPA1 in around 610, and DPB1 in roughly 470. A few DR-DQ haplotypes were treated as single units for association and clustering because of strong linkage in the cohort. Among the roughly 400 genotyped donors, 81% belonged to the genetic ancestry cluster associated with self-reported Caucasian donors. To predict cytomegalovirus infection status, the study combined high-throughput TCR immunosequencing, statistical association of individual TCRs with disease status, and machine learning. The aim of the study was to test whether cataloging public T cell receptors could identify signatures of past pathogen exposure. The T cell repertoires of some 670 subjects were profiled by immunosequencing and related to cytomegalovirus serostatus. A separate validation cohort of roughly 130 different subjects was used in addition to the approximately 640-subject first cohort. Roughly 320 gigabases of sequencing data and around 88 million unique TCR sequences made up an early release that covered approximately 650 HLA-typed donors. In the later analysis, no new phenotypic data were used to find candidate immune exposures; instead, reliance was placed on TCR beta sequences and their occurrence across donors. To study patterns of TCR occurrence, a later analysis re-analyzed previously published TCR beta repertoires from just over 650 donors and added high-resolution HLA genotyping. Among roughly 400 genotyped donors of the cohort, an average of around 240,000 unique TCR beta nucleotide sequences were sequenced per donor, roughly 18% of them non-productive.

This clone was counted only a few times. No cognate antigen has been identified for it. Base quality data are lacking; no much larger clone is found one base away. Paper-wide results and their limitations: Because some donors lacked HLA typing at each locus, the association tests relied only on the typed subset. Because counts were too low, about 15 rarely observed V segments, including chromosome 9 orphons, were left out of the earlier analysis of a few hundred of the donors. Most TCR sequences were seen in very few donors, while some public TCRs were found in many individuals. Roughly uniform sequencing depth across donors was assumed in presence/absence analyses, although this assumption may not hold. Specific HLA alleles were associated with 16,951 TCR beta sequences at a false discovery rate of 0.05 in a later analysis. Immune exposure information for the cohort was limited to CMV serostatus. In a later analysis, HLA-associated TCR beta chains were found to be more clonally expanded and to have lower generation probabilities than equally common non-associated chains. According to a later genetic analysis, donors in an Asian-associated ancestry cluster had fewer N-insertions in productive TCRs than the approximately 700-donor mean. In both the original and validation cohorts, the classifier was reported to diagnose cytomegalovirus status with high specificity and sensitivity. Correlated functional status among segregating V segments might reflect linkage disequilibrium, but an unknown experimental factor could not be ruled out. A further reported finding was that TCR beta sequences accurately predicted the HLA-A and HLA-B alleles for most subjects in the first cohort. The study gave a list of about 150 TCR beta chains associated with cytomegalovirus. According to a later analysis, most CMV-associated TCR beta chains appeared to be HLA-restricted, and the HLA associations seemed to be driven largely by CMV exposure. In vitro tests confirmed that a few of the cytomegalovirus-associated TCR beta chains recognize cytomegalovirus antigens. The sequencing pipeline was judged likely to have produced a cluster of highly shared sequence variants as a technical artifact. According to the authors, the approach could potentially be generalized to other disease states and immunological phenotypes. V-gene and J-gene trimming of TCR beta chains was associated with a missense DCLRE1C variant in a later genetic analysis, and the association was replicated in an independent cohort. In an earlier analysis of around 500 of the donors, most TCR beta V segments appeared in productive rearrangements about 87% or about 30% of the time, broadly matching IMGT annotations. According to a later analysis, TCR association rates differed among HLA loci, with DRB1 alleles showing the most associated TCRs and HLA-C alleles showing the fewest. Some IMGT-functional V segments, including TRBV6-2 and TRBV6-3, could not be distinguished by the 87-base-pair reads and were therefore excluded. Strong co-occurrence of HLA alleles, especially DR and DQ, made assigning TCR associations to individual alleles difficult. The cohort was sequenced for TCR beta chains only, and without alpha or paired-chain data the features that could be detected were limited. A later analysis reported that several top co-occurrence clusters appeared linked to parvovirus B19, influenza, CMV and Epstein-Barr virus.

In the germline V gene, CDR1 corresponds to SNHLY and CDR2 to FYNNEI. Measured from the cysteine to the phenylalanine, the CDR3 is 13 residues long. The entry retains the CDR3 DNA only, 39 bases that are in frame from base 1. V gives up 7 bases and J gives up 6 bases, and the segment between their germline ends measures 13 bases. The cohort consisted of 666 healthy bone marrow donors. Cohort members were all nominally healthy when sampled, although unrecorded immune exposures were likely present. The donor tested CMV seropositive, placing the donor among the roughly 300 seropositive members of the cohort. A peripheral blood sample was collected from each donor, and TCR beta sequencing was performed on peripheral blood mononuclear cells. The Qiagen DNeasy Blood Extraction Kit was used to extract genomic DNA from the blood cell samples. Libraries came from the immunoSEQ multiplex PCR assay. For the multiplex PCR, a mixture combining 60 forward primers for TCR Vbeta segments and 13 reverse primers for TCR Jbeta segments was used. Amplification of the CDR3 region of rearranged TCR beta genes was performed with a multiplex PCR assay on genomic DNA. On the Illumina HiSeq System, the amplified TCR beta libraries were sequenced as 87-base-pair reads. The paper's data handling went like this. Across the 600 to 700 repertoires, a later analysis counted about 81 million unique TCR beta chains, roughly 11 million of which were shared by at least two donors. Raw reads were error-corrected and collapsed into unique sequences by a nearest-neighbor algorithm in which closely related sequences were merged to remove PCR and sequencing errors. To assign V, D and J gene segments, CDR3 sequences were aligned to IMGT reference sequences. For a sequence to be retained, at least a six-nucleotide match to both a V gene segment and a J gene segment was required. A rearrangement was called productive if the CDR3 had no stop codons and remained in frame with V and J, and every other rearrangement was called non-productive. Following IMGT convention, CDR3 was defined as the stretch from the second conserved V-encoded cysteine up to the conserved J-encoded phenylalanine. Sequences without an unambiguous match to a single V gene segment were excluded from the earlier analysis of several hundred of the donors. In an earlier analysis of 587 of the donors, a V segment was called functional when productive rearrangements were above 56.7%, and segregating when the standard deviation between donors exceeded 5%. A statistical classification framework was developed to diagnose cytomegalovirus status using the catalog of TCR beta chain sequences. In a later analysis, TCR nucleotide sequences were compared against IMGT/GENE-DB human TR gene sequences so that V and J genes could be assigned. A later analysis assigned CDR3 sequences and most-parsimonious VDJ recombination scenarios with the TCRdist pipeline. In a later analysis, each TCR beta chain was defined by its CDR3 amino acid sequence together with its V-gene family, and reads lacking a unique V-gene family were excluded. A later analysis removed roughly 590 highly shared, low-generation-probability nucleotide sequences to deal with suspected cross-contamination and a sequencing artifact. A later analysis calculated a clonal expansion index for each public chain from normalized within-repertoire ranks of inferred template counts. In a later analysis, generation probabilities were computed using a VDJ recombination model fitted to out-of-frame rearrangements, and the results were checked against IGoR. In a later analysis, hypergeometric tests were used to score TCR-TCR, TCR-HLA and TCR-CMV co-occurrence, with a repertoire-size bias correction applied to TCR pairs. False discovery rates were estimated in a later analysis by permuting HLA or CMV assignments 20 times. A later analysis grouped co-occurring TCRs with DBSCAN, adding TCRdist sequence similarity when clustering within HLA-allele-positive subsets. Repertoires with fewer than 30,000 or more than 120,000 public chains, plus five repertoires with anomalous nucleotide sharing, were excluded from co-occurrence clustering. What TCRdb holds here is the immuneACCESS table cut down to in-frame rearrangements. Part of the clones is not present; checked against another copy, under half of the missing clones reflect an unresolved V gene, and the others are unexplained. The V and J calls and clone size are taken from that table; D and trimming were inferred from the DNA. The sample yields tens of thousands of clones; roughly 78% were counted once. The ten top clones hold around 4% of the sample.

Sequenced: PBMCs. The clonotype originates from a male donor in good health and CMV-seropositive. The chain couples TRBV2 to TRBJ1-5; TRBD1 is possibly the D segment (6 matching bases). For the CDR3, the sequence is CASTDSPRQPQHF. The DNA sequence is TGTGCCAGCACGGACAGCCCTCGTCAGCCCCAGCATTTT.